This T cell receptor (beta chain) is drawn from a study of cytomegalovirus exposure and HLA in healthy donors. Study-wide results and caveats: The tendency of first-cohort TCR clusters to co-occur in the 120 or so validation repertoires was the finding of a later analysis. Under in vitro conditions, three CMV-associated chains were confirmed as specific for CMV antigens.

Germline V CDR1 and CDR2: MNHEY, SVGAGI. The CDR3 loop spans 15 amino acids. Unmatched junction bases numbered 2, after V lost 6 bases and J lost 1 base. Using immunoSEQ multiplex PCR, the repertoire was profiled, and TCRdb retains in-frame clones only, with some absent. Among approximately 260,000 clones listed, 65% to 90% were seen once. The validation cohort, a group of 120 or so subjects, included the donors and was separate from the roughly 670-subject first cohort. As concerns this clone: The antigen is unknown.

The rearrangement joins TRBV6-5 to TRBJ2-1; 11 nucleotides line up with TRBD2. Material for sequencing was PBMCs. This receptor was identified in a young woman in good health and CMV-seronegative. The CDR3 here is CASRGLAVSYNEQFF. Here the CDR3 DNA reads TGTGCCAGCAGGGGACTAGCGGTATCCTACAATGAGCAGTTCTTC.